This T cell receptor beta chain was documented in a study of T cell changes during pregnancy in multiple sclerosis. This CDR3 comprises 14 residues. Germline values: CDR1 SGDLS, CDR2 YYNGEE. Between the trimmed V and J ends, which lost 0 bases and 5 bases, there was a span of 11 bases. Sequenced by immunoSEQ multiplex PCR; TCRdb stores in-frame clones only, minus some. The data hold about 44,000 clones, with 89% observed a single time. The source of this sequence is a female donor with multiple sclerosis, enrolled in a pregnancy study. The sequences come from CD4+ T cells from peripheral blood mononuclear cells, collected after pregnancy. The J gene is TRBJ1-2, the V gene TRBV9; tentative D call: TRBD1 (6 bases). In DNA, the CDR3 is TGTGCCAGCAGCGTAGCCCCAGGGGTTTATGGCTACACCTTC. Translated, it gives CASSVAPGVYGYTF.